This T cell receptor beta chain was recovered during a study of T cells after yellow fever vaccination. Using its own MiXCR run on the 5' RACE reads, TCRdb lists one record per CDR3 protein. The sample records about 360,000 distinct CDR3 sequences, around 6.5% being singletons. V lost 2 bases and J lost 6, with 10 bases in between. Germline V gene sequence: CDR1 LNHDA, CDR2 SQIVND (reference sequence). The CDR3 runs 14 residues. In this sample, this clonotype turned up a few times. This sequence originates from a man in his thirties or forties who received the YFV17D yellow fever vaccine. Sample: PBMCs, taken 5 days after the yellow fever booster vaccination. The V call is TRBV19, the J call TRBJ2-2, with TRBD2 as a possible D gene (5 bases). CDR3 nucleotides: TGTGCCAGTAGTATACGAGGGAGCCCCGGGGAGCTGTTTTTT. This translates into CASSIRGSPGELFF. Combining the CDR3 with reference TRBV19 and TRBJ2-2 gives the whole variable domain DGGITQSPKYLFRKEGQNVTLSCEQNLNHDAMYWYRQDPGQGLRLIYYSQIVNDFQKGDIAEGYSVSREKKESFPLTVTSAQKNPTAFYLCASSIRGSPGELFFGEGSRLTVL.